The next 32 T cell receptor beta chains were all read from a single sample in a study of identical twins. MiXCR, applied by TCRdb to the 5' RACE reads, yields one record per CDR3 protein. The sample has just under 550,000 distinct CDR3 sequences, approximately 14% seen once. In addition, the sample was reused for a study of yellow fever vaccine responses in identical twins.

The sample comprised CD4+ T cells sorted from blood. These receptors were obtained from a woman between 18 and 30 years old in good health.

CDR3 sequence (DNA): TGCGCCAGCAGCTTGGTACCCACCGGAATGACTGGTAGAAACGACAATGAGCAGTTCTTC. The encoded protein is CASSLVPTGMTGRNDNEQFF. This sequence joins TRBV5-1 and TRBJ2-1; D gene ambiguous. The V end lost 0 bases, the J end lost 5 bases, and 27 bases lay between the germline ends. CDR3 size: 20 residues. Per the germline V gene, CDR1 is SGHRS and CDR2 is YFSETQ. Full variable domain (outside the CDR3, taken from reference TRBV5-1 and TRBJ2-1): KAGVTQTPRYLIKTRGQQVTLSCSPISGHRSVSWYQQTPGQGLQFLFEYFSETQRNKGNFPGRFSGRQFSNSRSEMNVSTLELGDSALYLCASSLVPTGMTGRNDNEQFFGPGTRLTVL.

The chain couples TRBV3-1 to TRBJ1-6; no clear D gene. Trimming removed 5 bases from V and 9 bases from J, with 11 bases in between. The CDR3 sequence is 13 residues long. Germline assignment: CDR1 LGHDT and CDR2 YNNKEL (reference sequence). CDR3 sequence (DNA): TGTGCCAGCAGCACACCTGGTAGTTCACCCCTCCACTTT. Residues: CASSTPGSSPLHF.

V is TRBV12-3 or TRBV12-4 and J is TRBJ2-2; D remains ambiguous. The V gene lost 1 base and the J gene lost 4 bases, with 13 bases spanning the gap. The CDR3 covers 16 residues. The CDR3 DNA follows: TGTGCCAGCAGTTTAGTCGGTCACGAGCTCACCGGGGAGCTGTTTTTT. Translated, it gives CASSLVGHELTGELFF.

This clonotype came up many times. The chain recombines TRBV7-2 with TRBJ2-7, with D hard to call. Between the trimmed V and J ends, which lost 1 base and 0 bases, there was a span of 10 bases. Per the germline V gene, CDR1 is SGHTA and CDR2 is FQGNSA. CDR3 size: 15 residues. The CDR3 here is CASSLGETYSYEQYF. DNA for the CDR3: TGTGCCAGCAGCTTAGGAGAGACCTACTCCTACGAGCAGTACTTC.

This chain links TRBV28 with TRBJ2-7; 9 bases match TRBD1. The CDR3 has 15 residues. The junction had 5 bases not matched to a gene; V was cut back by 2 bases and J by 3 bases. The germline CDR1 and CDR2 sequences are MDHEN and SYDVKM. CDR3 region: CASSLTGGAGYEQYV. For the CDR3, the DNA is TGTGCCAGCAGTTTAACAGGGGGCGCGGGCTACGAGCAGTACGTC.

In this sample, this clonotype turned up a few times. For the CDR3, the DNA is TGTGCCAGCAGTTCAGCCGGGACTCAGATCTACGAGCAGTACTTC. It translates to CASSSAGTQIYEQYF. The chain combines TRBV27 with TRBJ2-7; tentatively, D is TRBD2 (6 bases). This CDR3 comprises 15 residues. Trimming removed 4 bases from V and 3 bases from J, with 16 bases in between. Germline CDR1 MNHEY, CDR2 SMNVEV (reference sequence).

The CDR3 region has the DNA TGCGCCAGCAGCTACACCGGGACTAGCGGGAGAGGGTCTGAGCAGTTCTTC. It is translated as CASSYTGTSGRGSEQFF. The rearrangement links TRBV5-1 to TRBJ2-1, with 14 bases lining up with TRBD2. The V gene's germline CDR1 is SGHRS and CDR2 YFSETQ. J was trimmed by 9 bases and V by 3 bases; bases with no gene match: 11. The CDR3 is made up of 17 amino acids.

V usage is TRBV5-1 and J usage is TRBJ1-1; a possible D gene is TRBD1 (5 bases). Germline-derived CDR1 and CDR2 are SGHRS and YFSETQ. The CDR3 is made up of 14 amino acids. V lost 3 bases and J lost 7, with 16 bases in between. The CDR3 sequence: CASSSDNPSGEAFF. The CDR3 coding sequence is TGCGCCAGCAGCTCGGACAACCCATCGGGTGAAGCTTTCTTT.

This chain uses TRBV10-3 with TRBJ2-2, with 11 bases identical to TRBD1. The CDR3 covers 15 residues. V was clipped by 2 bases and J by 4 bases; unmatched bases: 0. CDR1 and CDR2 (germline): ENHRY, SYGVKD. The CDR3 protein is CAISEGQGATGELFF. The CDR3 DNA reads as TGTGCCATCAGTGAGGGACAGGGGGCCACCGGGGAGCTGTTTTTT.

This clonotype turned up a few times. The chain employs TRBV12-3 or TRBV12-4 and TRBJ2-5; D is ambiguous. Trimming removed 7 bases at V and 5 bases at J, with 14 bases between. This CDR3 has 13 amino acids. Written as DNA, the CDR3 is TGTGCCAGCACCCTCGGTTCCGCGGAGACCCAGTACTTC. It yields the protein CASTLGSAETQYF.

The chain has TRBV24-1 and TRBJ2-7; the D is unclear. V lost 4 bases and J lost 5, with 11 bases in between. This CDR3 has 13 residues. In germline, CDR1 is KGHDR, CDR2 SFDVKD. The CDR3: CATSEPGRDEQYF. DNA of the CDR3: TGTGCCACCAGTGAACCGGGCCGCGACGAGCAGTACTTC.

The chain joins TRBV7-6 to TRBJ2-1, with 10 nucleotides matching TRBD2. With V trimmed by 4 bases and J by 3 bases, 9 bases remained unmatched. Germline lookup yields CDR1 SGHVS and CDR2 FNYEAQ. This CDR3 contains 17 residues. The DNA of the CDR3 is TGTGCCAGCAGCTACATCCCGGGACTAGCGATCTACAATGAGCAGTTCTTC. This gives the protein CASSYIPGLAIYNEQFF.

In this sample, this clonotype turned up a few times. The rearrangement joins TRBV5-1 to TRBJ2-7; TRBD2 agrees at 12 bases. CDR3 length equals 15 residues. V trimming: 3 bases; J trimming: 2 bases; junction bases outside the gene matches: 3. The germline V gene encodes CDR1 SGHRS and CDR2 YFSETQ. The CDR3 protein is CASSSGLAGTYEQYV. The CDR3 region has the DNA TGCGCCAGCAGCTCTGGACTAGCGGGGACCTACGAGCAGTACGTC.

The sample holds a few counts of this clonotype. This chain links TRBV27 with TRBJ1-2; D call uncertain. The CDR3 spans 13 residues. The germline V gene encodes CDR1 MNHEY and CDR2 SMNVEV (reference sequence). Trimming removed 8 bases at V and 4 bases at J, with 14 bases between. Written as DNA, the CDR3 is TGTGCCAGCGGAACTAAAGGCCTCTATGGCTACACCTTC. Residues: CASGTKGLYGYTF.

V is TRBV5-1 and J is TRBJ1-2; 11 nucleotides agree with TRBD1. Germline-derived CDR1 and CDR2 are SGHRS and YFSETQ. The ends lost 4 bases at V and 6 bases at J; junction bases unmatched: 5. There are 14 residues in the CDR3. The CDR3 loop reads CASSPRTGGDGYTF. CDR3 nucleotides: TGCGCCAGCAGCCCGCGGACAGGGGGCGATGGCTACACCTTC. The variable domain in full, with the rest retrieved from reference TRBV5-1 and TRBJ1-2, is KAGVTQTPRYLIKTRGQQVTLSCSPISGHRSVSWYQQTPGQGLQFLFEYFSETQRNKGNFPGRFSGRQFSNSRSEMNVSTLELGDSALYLCASSPRTGGDGYTFGSGTRLTVV.

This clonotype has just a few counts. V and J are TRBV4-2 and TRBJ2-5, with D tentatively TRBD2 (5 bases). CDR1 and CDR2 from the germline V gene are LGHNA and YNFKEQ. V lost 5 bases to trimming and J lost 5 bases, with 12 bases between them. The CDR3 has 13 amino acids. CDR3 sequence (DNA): TGTGCCAGCAGCGGGAGCGAGATGGAGACCCAGTACTTC. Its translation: CASSGSEMETQYF.

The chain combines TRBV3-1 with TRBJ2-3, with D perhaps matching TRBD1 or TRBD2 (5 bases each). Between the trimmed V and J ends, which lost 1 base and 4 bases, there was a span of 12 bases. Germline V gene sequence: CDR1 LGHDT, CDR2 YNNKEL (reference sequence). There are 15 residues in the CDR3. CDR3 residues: CASSQGEGWADTQYF. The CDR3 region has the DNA TGTGCCAGCAGCCAAGGAGAGGGGTGGGCAGATACGCAGTATTTT.

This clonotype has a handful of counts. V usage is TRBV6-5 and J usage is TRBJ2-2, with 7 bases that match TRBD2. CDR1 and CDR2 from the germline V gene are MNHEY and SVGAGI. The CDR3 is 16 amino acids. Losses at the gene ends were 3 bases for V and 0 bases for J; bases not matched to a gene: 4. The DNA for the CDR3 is TGTGCCAGCAGTTATTCTAGCGGAGCGAACACCGGGGAGCTGTTTTTT. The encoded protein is CASSYSSGANTGELFF.

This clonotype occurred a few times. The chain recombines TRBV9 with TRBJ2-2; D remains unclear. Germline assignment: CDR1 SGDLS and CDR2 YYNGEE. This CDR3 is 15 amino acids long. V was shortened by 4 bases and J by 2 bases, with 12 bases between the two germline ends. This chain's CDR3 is CASSRVAVNTGELFF. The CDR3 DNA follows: TGTGCCAGCAGCCGAGTGGCGGTTAACACCGGGGAGCTGTTTTTT.

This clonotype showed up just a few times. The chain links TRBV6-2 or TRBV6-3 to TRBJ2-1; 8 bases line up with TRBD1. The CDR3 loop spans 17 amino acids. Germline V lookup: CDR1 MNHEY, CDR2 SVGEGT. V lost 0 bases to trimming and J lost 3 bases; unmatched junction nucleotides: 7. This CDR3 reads CASSYSKGDRRYNEQFF. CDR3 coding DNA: TGTGCCAGCAGTTACTCGAAGGGGGACAGGCGCTACAATGAGCAGTTCTTC.

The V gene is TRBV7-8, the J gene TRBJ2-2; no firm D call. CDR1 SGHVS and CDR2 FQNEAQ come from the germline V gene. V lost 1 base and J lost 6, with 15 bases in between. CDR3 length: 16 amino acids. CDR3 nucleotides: TGTGCCAGCAGCTTAGGACGCACCATATACCCCGGGGAGCTGTTTTTT. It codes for CASSLGRTIYPGELFF.

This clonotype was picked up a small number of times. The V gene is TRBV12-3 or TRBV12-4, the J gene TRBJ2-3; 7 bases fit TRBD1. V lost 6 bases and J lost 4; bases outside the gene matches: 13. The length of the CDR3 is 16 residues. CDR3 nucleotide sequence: TGTGCCAGCAGCCAGACAGGGCCGGGTTTCGCAGATACGCAGTATTTT. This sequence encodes CASSQTGPGFADTQYF.

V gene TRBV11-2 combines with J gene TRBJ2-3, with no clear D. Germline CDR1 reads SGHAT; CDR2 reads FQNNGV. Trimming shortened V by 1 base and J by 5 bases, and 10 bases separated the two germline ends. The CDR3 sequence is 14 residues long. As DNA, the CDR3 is TGTGCCAGCAGCTTAGGGATAGTGAAAGATACGCAGTATTTT. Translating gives CASSLGIVKDTQYF.

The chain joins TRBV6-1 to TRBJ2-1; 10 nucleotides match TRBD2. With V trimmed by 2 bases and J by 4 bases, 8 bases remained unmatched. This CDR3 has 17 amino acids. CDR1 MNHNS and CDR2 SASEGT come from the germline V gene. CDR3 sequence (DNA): TGTGCCAGCAGTGAAAGAGGTGGAGCGGGAGGGTACAATGAGCAGTTCTTC. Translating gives CASSERGGAGGYNEQFF.

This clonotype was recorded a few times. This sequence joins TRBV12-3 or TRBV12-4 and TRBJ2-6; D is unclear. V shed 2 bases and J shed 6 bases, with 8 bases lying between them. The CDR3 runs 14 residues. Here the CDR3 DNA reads TGTGCCAGCAGTTTACAAGTAATGGCCAACGTCCTGACTTTC. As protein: CASSLQVMANVLTF.

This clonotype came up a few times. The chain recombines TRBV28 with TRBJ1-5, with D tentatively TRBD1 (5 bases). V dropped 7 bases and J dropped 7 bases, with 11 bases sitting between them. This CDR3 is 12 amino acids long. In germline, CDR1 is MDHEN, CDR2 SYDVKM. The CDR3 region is CASTGFPQPQHF. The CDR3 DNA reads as TGTGCCAGCACAGGGTTTCCCCAGCCCCAGCATTTT.

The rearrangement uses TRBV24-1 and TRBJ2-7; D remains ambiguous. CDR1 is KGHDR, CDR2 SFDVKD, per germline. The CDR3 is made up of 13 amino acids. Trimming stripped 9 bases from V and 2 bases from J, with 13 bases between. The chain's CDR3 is CATFSGSPYEQYF. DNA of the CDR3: TGTGCCACCTTCTCCGGGTCCCCCTACGAGCAGTACTTC.

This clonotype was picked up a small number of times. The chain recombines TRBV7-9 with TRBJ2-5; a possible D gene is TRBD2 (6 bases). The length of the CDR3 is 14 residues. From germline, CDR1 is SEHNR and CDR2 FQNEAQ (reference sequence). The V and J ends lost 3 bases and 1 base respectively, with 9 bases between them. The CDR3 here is CASSLTGSQETQYF. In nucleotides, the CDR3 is TGTGCCAGCAGCTTGACCGGGAGCCAAGAGACCCAGTACTTC.

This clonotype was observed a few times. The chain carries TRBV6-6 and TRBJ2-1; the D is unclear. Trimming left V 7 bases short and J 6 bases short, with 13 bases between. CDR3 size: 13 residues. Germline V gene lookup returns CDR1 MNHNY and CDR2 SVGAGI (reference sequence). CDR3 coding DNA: TGTGCCAGCACCAGAGGACCATTCAATGAGCAGTTCTTC. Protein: CASTRGPFNEQFF.

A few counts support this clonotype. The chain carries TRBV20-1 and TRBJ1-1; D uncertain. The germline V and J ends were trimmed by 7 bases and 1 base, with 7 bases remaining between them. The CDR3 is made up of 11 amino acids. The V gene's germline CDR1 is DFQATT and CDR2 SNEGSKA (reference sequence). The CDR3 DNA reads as TGCAGTGTCCCAGGGAACACTGAAGCTTTCTTT. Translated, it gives CSVPGNTEAFF.

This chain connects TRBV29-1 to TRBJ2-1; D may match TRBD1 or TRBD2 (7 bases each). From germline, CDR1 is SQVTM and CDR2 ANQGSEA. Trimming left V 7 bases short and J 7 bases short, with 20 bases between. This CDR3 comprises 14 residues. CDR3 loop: CSARAGDRRNEQFF. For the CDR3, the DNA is TGCAGCGCCAGGGCGGGGGACAGAAGAAATGAGCAGTTCTTC.

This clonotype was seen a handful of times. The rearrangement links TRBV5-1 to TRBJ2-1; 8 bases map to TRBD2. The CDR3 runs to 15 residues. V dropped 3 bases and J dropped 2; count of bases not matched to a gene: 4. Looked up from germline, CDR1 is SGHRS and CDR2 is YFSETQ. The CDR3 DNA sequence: TGCGCCAGCAGCTCGGGGGGGCCCCCCTACAATGAGCAGTTCTTC. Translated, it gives CASSSGGPPYNEQFF.